A single sample gave rise to the 20 T cell receptor beta chains below, sequenced in a study of blood T cell repertoires in COVID-19. Sequencing used immunoSEQ multiplex PCR; TCRdb keeps in-frame clones, though not all of them. The table includes about 79,000 clones, roughly 91% detected once. Specimen: peripheral blood. Receptors originate from a man aged 65-85 years with active or convalescent COVID-19.

This chain connects TRBV14 to TRBJ2-4, with a tentative D call TRBD2 (6 bases). With 0 bases removed from V and 7 bases from J, the gap between germline ends came to 16 bases. There are 16 residues in the CDR3. Germline CDR1 SGHDN, CDR2 FVKESK. CDR3: CASSQDSGGSRNIQYF. CDR3 in DNA: TGTGCCAGCAGCCAAGATTCTGGGGGGAGTCGGAACATTCAGTACTTC.

This chain uses TRBV18 with TRBJ2-1; possibly TRBD1 for D (6 bases). From germline, CDR1 is KGHSH and CDR2 LQKENI. This CDR3 comprises 16 residues. V gave up 0 bases and J gave up 7 bases, with 16 bases separating them. As DNA, the CDR3 is TGTGCCAGCTCACCACCGGGGGCAGTGAGGATGAATGAGCAGTTCTTC. It encodes CASSPPGAVRMNEQFF.

J is TRBJ1-4 and V is TRBV19, with 8 bases matching TRBD1. This CDR3 region has 14 residues. Per germline, CDR1 LNHDA and CDR2 SQIVND (reference sequence). V lost 9 bases, J lost 9 bases, and 12 bases stayed unmatched. CDR3 bases: TGTGCCAGCGCGTTGACAGGGGAGAAGAAAAAACTGTTTTTT. Protein product: CASALTGEKKKLFF. Using reference TRBV19 and TRBJ1-4 for the parts outside the CDR3, the full variable domain is DGGITQSPKYLFRKEGQNVTLSCEQNLNHDAMYWYRQDPGQGLRLIYYSQIVNDFQKGDIAEGYSVSREKKESFPLTVTSAQKNPTAFYLCASALTGEKKKLFFGSGTQLSVL.

This clone was seen only once. The chain uses TRBV9 and TRBJ1-3; maybe TRBD1 (5 bases). V dropped 0 bases and J dropped 2 bases, with 6 bases sitting between them. The CDR3 has 14 residues. Germline V lookup: CDR1 SGDLS, CDR2 YYNGEE. The CDR3 region has the DNA TGTGCCAGCAGCGTAGGGGGGGCTGGAAACACCATATATTTT. Its translation is CASSVGGAGNTIYF.

V gene TRBV7-9 combines with J gene TRBJ1-2; 11 bases match TRBD1. CDR1 is SEHNR and CDR2 is FQNEAQ in the germline V gene (reference sequence). This CDR3 is 18 amino acids long. With V trimmed by 4 bases and J by 1 base, 11 bases remained unmatched. Here the CDR3 reads CASSSYPGQGAFNYGYTF. In nucleotides, the CDR3 is TGTGCCAGCAGCTCGTATCCCGGACAGGGGGCTTTTAACTATGGCTACACCTTC.

The gene calls are TRBV19 and TRBJ2-3; TRBD2 agrees at 9 bases. The J segment lost 2 bases and the V segment lost 3 bases, leaving 6 bases of the junction unmatched. Germline lookup yields CDR1 LNHDA and CDR2 SQIVND (reference sequence). The CDR3 consists of 16 residues. CDR3 protein: CASSIRLAGNTDTQYF. The CDR3 nucleotides read TGTGCCAGTAGTATCCGGCTAGCGGGGAACACAGATACGCAGTATTTT.

The V gene is TRBV6-5, the J gene TRBJ2-7; 7 bases match TRBD2. Germline loops: CDR1 MNHEY, CDR2 SVGAGI. The J segment lost 5 bases and the V segment lost 7 bases, leaving 8 bases of the junction unmatched. The CDR3 covers 13 residues. In nucleotides, the CDR3 is TGTGCCAGCAAGGGGTGGCGGGGGAACGAGCAGTACTTC. Its translation is CASKGWRGNEQYF.

This chain joins TRBV12-3 or TRBV12-4 and TRBJ1-5; weak D call: TRBD1 (5 bases). This CDR3 spans 13 amino acids. V was shortened by 7 bases and J by 5 bases, with 12 bases between the two germline ends. For the CDR3, the DNA is TGTGCCAGCAACAAGGCGGGGGATCAGCCCCAGCATTTT. Amino acid sequence: CASNKAGDQPQHF.

The chain recombines TRBV11-3 with TRBJ2-1; 8 positions agree with TRBD2. With V trimmed by 5 bases and J by 5 bases, 11 bases remained unmatched. Germline V gene data show CDR1 as SGHNT and CDR2 as YENEEA. The CDR3 runs to 16 residues. Here the CDR3 reads CASSVGTRGTHNEQFF. CDR3 sequence (DNA): TGTGCCAGCAGCGTCGGGACTAGGGGTACACACAATGAGCAGTTCTTC.

In its sample, this clone was seen once. The rearrangement joins TRBV5-1 to TRBJ1-1; TRBD1 is a possible D gene (6 bases). Germline CDR1 SGHRS, CDR2 YFSETQ. This CDR3 has 14 amino acids. V lost 4 bases to trimming and J lost 2 bases, with 12 bases between them. The CDR3, as DNA: TGCGCCAGCAGCGAGGACAGCTCCAACACTGAAGCTTTCTTT. Translating gives CASSEDSSNTEAFF.

This clone was detected once. V gene TRBV7-2 combines with J gene TRBJ1-3; D not certain. Germline CDR1 SGHTA, CDR2 FQGNSA. The V end was cut by 5 bases, the J end by 0 bases, with 14 bases between. This CDR3 spans 16 amino acids. This CDR3 reads CASSLRGGDSGNTIYF. In nucleotides, the CDR3 is TGTGCCAGCAGCCTTCGTGGCGGCGACTCTGGAAACACCATATATTTT.

The CDR3 DNA reads TGTGCCAGCAGTGTTTTGGGACTAGCGGGAGGGCTACGGGAGCAGTTCTTC. Its protein product is CASSVLGLAGGLREQFF. This chain uses TRBV6-1 with TRBJ2-1; 16 bases map to TRBD2. The ends lost 4 bases at V and 10 bases at J; junction bases unmatched: 10. There are 17 residues in the CDR3. CDR1 is MNHNS and CDR2 is SASEGT in the germline V gene.

For this clone: The junction departs from germline at one end; a sequencing error may be responsible. The J gene is TRBJ1-2, the V gene TRBV28; perhaps TRBD1 as D (5 bases). The CDR3 is 17 residues long. CDR1 MDHEN and CDR2 SYDVKM come from the germline V gene. The CDR3 nucleotides are TGTGCCAGCAGCTTATTACCCGGGGTCTCGGGGGTCTGGGGCTACACCTTC. Its protein product is CASSLLPGVSGVWGYTF.

The chain carries TRBV27 and TRBJ2-7, with 8 nucleotides matching TRBD1. Germline V gene sequence: CDR1 MNHEY, CDR2 SMNVEV (reference sequence). Trimming took 6 bases from V and 6 from J; bases not matched to a gene: 7. The CDR3 runs 13 residues. The CDR3 DNA sequence: TGTGCCAGCAGGGATTCAGGGGGCTCCGAGCAGTACTTC. Its protein product is CASRDSGGSEQYF.

The V call is TRBV9, the J call TRBJ1-1; perhaps TRBD1 as D (5 bases). CDR3 length equals 15 residues. Germline-derived CDR1 and CDR2 are SGDLS and YYNGEE. Trimming removed 1 base from V and 0 bases from J, with 10 bases in between. As DNA, the CDR3 is TGTGCCAGCAGCGTAACAGGATCCATGAACACTGAAGCTTTCTTT. Translated: CASSVTGSMNTEAFF.

As to this clone: This same CDR3 is encoded by further DNA sequences in the sample. The rearrangement uses TRBV30 and TRBJ1-5; TRBD1 aligns across 7 bases. This CDR3 is built from 13 residues. Per the germline V gene, CDR1 is GTSNPN and CDR2 is SVGIG (reference sequence). V lost 3 bases, J lost 7 bases, and 6 bases stayed unmatched. The CDR3 nucleotides read TGTGCCTGGAGCAGACAGGGTGGCCAGCCCCAGCATTTT. Its protein product is CAWSRQGGQPQHF.

J is TRBJ2-3 and V is TRBV7-2, with a tentative D call TRBD1 (5 bases). V lost 3 bases, J lost 1 base, and 14 bases lay in between. CDR3 length: 16 residues. Germline values: CDR1 SGHTA, CDR2 FQGNSA. The CDR3 coding sequence is TGTGCCAGCAGCTTCTACAGGTCCCTGGGCACAGATACGCAGTATTTT. It is translated as CASSFYRSLGTDTQYF.

This clone appeared a few times. The chain uses TRBV7-2 and TRBJ1-5; no firm D call. This CDR3 has 15 residues. Trimming removed 3 bases at V and 3 bases at J, with 12 bases between. Per germline, CDR1 SGHTA and CDR2 FQGNSA. Written as DNA, the CDR3 is TGTGCCAGCAGCTTTTGGCTGGGCATCAATCAGCCCCAGCATTTT. It is translated as CASSFWLGINQPQHF.

The chain recombines TRBV27 with TRBJ2-5; 7 bases fit TRBD1. CDR3 length equals 14 residues. Germline loops: CDR1 MNHEY, CDR2 SMNVEV (reference sequence). Trimming cost V 6 bases and J 5 bases; bases outside gene matches: 9. CDR3 in DNA: TGTGCCAGCAGCCAACAGGGGAGTCGGGAGACCCAGTACTTC. Amino acid sequence: CASSQQGSRETQYF.

This rearrangement joins TRBV11-2 to TRBJ2-3; 7 bases match TRBD2. J was trimmed by 1 base and V by 4 bases; bases with no gene match: 2. The CDR3 length is 14 residues. Germline CDR1 reads SGHAT; CDR2 reads FQNNGV. Written as DNA, the CDR3 is TGTGCCAGCAGCTGGGCGGGGGGCACAGATACGCAGTATTTT. It codes for CASSWAGGTDTQYF.